Following are 7 T cell receptor beta chains from one sample sequenced in a study of cytomegalovirus exposure and HLA in healthy donors. With 60 Vbeta and 13 Jbeta primers, the PCR was carried out. TCRdb's table, derived via immunoSEQ multiplex PCR, lists solely in-frame clones and lacks some. The sample lists fewer than 150,000 clones, roughly 80% occurring once. The sequenced material came from PBMCs. The source is a man in his forties in good health and CMV-seropositive.

This clone was detected once. The gene calls are TRBV11-2 and TRBJ1-2; D is undetermined. CDR1 SGHAT and CDR2 FQNNGV come from the germline V gene. The V and J ends lost 5 bases and 8 bases respectively, with 12 bases between them. The CDR3 loop spans 12 amino acids. CDR3 sequence: CASSHRRNGYTF. The CDR3 region has the DNA TGTGCCAGCAGCCACCGTAGAAACGGCTACACCTTC.

The genes are TRBV9 and TRBJ1-4; 7 bases align to TRBD1. The CDR3 is 17 residues long. CDR1 SGDLS and CDR2 YYNGEE come from the germline V gene. J lost 4 bases, V lost 4 bases, and 13 bases had no gene match. The CDR3 DNA sequence: TGTGCCAGCAGCTACGGGAGGGGGCGATTGGGTAATGAAAAACTGTTTTTT. Translating gives CASSYGRGRLGNEKLFF.

This clone was counted only a few times. This chain joins TRBV7-2 and TRBJ1-1, with TRBD1 matching 8 bases. This CDR3 region has 15 residues. Germline V gene sequence: CDR1 SGHTA, CDR2 FQGNSA. Trimming took 2 bases from V and 1 from J; bases not matched to a gene: 3. DNA for the CDR3: TGTGCCAGCAGCTTATCGGGACAGGCGAACACTGAAGCTTTCTTT. This codes for CASSLSGQANTEAFF.

V gene TRBV25-1 combines with J gene TRBJ1-1; the match to TRBD1 covers 7 bases. After removal of 5 bases from V and 4 bases from J, the junction contained 4 bases not matched to a gene. The CDR3 has 13 amino acids. Germline V gene data show CDR1 as MGHDK and CDR2 as SYGVNS. The CDR3 spells CASSPTGRTEAFF. The CDR3 DNA follows: TGTGCCAGCAGTCCGACAGGGCGCACTGAAGCTTTCTTT.

This clone showed up just once. The V and J genes are TRBV18 and TRBJ1-2; D perhaps matches TRBD1 (5 bases). Germline V lookup: CDR1 KGHSH, CDR2 LQKENI. V gave up 3 bases and J gave up 3 bases, with 20 bases separating them. The CDR3 runs 17 residues. The CDR3 DNA reads TGTGCCAGCTCACCTGCGGGGCGGACGCCCGAGGACTATGGCTACACCTTC. As protein: CASSPAGRTPEDYGYTF.

This clone was counted a few times. V usage is TRBV7-2 and J usage is TRBJ2-1; D uncertain. CDR1 and CDR2 from the germline V gene are SGHTA and FQGNSA. This CDR3 is built from 17 residues. The V end was cut by 4 bases, the J end by 8 bases, with 24 bases between. CDR3 protein: CASSSGPPTSASYEQFF. The CDR3 region has the DNA TGTGCCAGCAGCTCTGGGCCCCCCACCTCCGCTTCTTATGAGCAGTTCTTC.

V and J are TRBV2 and TRBJ1-1; TRBD1 might be the D (6 bases). V was pared by 6 bases and J by 0 bases, with 17 bases between. The length of the CDR3 is 16 residues. Germline V gene data show CDR1 as SNHLY and CDR2 as FYNNEI. The CDR3 nucleotides read TGTGCCAGCAGCTTGGGGGCAAGACGAATGAACACTGAAGCTTTCTTT. The encoded protein is CASSLGARRMNTEAFF.